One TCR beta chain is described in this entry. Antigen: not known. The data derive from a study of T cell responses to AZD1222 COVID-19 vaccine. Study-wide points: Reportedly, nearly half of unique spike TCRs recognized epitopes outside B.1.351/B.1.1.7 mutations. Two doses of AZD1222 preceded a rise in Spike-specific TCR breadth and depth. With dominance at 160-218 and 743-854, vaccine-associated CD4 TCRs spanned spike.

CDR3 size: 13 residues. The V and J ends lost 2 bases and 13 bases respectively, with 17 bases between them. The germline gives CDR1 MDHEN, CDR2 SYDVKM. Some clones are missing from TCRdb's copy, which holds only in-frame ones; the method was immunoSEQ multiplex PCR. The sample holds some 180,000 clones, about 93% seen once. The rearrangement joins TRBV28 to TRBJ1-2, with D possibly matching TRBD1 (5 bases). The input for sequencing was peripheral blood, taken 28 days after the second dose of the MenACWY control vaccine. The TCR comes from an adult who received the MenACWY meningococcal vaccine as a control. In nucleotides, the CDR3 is TGTGCCAGCAGTTTAGGGGAAGGGAGACAGTTCACCTTC. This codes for CASSLGEGRQFTF.